This TCR beta chain appears in the sequencing data of a study of T cell repertoires in cytomegalovirus infection. Study-wide background: Carrying CMV and the relevant HLA type showed in public TCR beta signatures. General observations from the study: The response measured ex vivo was dominated by TCR beta clonotypes (HLA-C-restricted and CMV-specific). Cumulative public TCR beta family frequency identified CMV carriers with the relevant HLA.

TCRdb reprocessed the reads with MiXCR, giving one entry per CDR3 protein. This sample has under 600,000 distinct CDR3 sequences; 16% occur once, and the top ten carry 20% to 30%. Details on this clonotype: The antigen is undetermined.

The CDR3 loop spans 14 amino acids. The germline V gene has CDR1 MNHEY and CDR2 SVGAGI. V lost 7 bases and J lost 7, with 17 bases in between. The chain joins TRBV6-5 to TRBJ2-1, with D perhaps given as TRBD1 or TRBD2 (7 bases each). Sample: CD8+ T cells from PBMCs. The source of this sequence is a human donor in good health (CMV status not recorded). Some clones in this sample may be carry-over from other donors' samples. The CDR3 coding sequence is TGTGCCAGCACTCCCAGGGGGGGAAGGAATGAGCAGTTCTTC. Translated, it gives CASTPRGGRNEQFF.